This T cell receptor (beta chain) stems from a study of response to subunit inactivated influenza vaccine (dated by TCRdb to 2017 to 2018). At the level of the whole study: Deep quantitative profiling of the T cell receptor repertoire was used in the study to follow responses to a trivalent subunit inactivated influenza vaccine.

The receptor library was made with RT-PCR. For sequencing, an Illumina HiSeq 2500 was employed. TCRdb handled the public reads itself, with Q25 trimming in fastp and clone calling in MiXCR, and kept productive beta chains. Each CDR3 protein appears once, grouped with its most common genes and DNA. The sample table shows approximately 530,000 distinct CDR3 sequences, and approximately 7.7% are seen once. 10% to 15% of the sample comes from the top ten. The CDR3 starts with the cysteine, ends with the phenylalanine, and has 13 residues. Here the CDR3 DNA is all that survives: 39 bases in frame from base 1. CDR1 and CDR2 (MDHEN, SYDVKM) derive from the germline V gene. V lost 6 bases and J lost 4 bases, and the count of bases not matched to a germline gene is 5. In regard to this clonotype: Its specific antigen is unknown. No base quality information exists; no much larger clone differs at one position.

Overall study results and their limits: It was suggested by the authors that each seasonal influenza vaccination may recruit only a limited number of new T cells.

The receptor was derived from a man aged 45 to 75 who received an inactivated influenza vaccine. Donor details come from another sample of the same person, matched by shared clones. The sample here was PBMCs from blood, taken around 25 months after vaccination. The sequence joins TRBV28 to TRBJ2-7, and 8 junction bases match TRBD1. For the CDR3, the sequence is CASSNTGGYEQYF. The sequenced DNA is TGTGCCAGCAGCAATACAGGGGGATACGAGCAGTACTTC.